This TCR beta chain was obtained from a study of follicular helper T cells after annual influenza vaccination. Study results and limitations: ICOS+CD38+ cTfh clonality change tracked circulating plasmablast frequency change. Yearly vaccinations repeatedly recalled conserved clonotypes in ICOS+CD38+ cTfh.

TCRB was sequenced at Survey level resolution. Produced via immunoSEQ multiplex PCR; TCRdb's table is partial and in-frame only. The table includes approximately 6,900 clones, roughly 80% detected once. In regard to this clone: Its antigen remains unidentified.

Specified time point: 2015-2016 season, 7 days after influenza vaccination. This CDR3 contains 14 residues. Trimming removed 6 bases from V and 2 bases from J, with 11 bases in between. Germline V lookup: CDR1 MNHEY, CDR2 SVGAGI. This TCR derives from an adult who received the influenza vaccine. This material consisted of CXCR5- memory CD4+ T cells sorted from blood, taken 7 days after influenza vaccination. V gene TRBV6-5 combines with J gene TRBJ1-3; TRBD1 is a possible D gene (5 bases). The CDR3 is CASREPGTGNTIYF. The CDR3 DNA follows: TGTGCCAGCAGGGAGCCAGGGACTGGAAACACCATATATTTT.